This TCR beta chain comes out of a study of cytomegalovirus exposure and HLA in healthy donors. Findings and limits, study-wide: Rare sequences made up most TCRs, while some public TCRs were found in many donors.

The PCR contained 60 Vbeta and 13 Jbeta primers. Original processing notes: In a later analysis, 75 million to 95 million unique TCR beta chains included roughly 11 million shared by two or more donors. Clones were sequenced by immunoSEQ multiplex PCR, and TCRdb holds only the in-frame ones, with some missing. For V, J and clone size, that table is used; D and trimming come from the DNA. The sample lists about 120,000 clones, more than 80% occurring once. Worth noting for this clone: Its antigen is not known.

V was pared by 3 bases and J by 5 bases, with 8 bases between. The CDR3 is 12 residues long. Germline CDR1 LNHDA, CDR2 SQIVND (reference sequence). Sequenced input: PBMCs. The sequence came from a man aged 40-55 years in good health and CMV-seronegative. The chain employs TRBV19 and TRBJ2-7; D is possibly TRBD1 (6 bases). CDR3 nucleotides: TGTGCCAGTAGTATTGAGGGGGACGAGCAGTACTTC. Translating gives CASSIEGDEQYF.